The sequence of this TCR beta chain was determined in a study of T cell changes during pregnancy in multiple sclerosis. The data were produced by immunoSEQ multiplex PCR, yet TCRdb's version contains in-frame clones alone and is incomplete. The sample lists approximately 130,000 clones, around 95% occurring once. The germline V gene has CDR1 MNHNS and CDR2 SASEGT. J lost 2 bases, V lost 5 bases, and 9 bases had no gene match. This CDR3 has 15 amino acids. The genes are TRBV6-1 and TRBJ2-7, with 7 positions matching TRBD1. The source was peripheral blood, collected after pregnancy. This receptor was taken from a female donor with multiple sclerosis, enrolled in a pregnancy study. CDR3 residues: CASSSTGARTYEQYF. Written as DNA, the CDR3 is TGTGCCAGCAGTTCCACAGGGGCCCGCACCTACGAGCAGTACTTC.